What follows are 25 T cell receptor beta chains derived from one specimen sequenced in a study of shared clonotypes between healthy human individuals. Using immunoSEQ multiplex PCR, the repertoire was profiled, and TCRdb retains in-frame clones only, with some absent. The table includes approximately 2.5 million clones, approximately 94% detected once. The material sequenced was naive CD4+ T cells from PBMCs. Stated subset: CD45RA+ positively selected. These receptors all stem from a man aged 18 to 30 in good health. Some clones in this sample may be carry-over from other donors' samples.

The genes are TRBV11-1 and TRBJ2-3, with TRBD1 matching over 8 bases. Trimming at V came to 5 bases and at J to 8 bases, leaving 9 bases not matched to a gene. This CDR3 has 14 amino acids. Germline V CDR1 and CDR2: SGHAT, FQDESV (reference sequence). In DNA form, the CDR3 reads TGTGCCAGCAGCCTCGGACAGGGCCCGGGTACGCAGTATTTT. Protein sequence: CASSLGQGPGTQYF.

The J gene is TRBJ2-7, the V gene TRBV6-4, with D unclear. The length of the CDR3 is 15 residues. Trimming shortened V by 2 bases and J by 3 bases, and 14 bases separated the two germline ends. Germline V gene lookup returns CDR1 MRHNA and CDR2 SNTAGT. The CDR3 DNA follows: TGTGCCAGCAGTGACATATGGGTAAAGGTCTACGAGCAGTACTTC. This encodes CASSDIWVKVYEQYF.

The V and J genes are TRBV19 and TRBJ2-7; D ambiguous. The V gene lost 5 bases and the J gene lost 0 bases, with 14 bases spanning the gap. CDR3 size: 15 residues. Germline lookup yields CDR1 LNHDA and CDR2 SQIVND (reference sequence). The CDR3 region has the DNA TGTGCCAGTAGTGCCAGACTCATCGGCTCCTACGAGCAGTACTTC. This codes for CASSARLIGSYEQYF.

V usage is TRBV5-1 and J usage is TRBJ2-3; D is tentatively TRBD1 or TRBD2 (5 bases each). Germline CDR1 reads SGHRS; CDR2 reads YFSETQ. V lost 2 bases and J lost 2, with 9 bases in between. The CDR3 is made up of 14 amino acids. CDR3 amino acids: CASSLQEATDTQYF. The CDR3, as DNA: TGCGCCAGCAGCTTACAGGAGGCCACAGATACGCAGTATTTT.

The chain couples TRBV19 to TRBJ2-5; 9 bases are shared with TRBD1. In germline, CDR1 is LNHDA, CDR2 SQIVND (reference sequence). The CDR3 consists of 14 residues. Trimming removed 5 bases from V and 5 bases from J; junction bases left unmatched: 6. Here the CDR3 DNA reads TGTGCCAGTAGTCCACTACAGGGGGCTGAGACCCAGTACTTC. Its protein is CASSPLQGAETQYF.

This chain joins TRBV4-1 and TRBJ2-1; D possibly uses TRBD1 or TRBD2 (5 bases each). Germline V CDR1 and CDR2: MGHRA, YSYEKL. V was pared by 0 bases and J by 3 bases, with 15 bases between. The CDR3 covers 17 residues. This chain's CDR3 is CASSQEGTPSVYNEQFF. For the CDR3, the DNA is TGCGCCAGCAGCCAAGAAGGGACCCCCTCGGTCTACAATGAGCAGTTCTTC.

The rearrangement links TRBV18 to TRBJ1-1; tentative D call: TRBD1 (5 bases). Trimming took 2 bases from V and 1 from J, leaving 14 bases between them. The germline V gene encodes CDR1 KGHSH and CDR2 LQKENI. The length of the CDR3 is 16 residues. The CDR3 nucleotides read TGTGCCAGCTCACCAGAGGGGACCCTAAGGAACACTGAAGCTTTCTTT. Protein: CASSPEGTLRNTEAFF.

This clone was detected once. This rearrangement joins TRBV5-1 to TRBJ1-1, with a possible D match to TRBD1 (5 bases). The CDR3 has 17 residues. CDR1 is SGHRS, CDR2 YFSETQ, per germline. V was trimmed by 1 base and J by 7 bases, leaving 23 bases between them. CDR3 sequence (DNA): TGCGCCAGCAGCTTGCCCTCGGGGGAGGCGCTCCCCTTTGAAGCTTTCTTT. It translates to CASSLPSGEALPFEAFF.

The chain recombines TRBV28 with TRBJ1-2, with no clear D. The length of the CDR3 is 13 residues. V lost 4 bases and J 6 bases, leaving 12 bases between the germline ends. CDR1 and CDR2 from the germline V gene are MDHEN and SYDVKM. DNA of the CDR3: TGTGCCAGCAGTTCACCGAAGGGAGATGGCTACACCTTC. Translating it yields CASSSPKGDGYTF.

The V and J genes are TRBV9 and TRBJ2-7; D may be TRBD1 (6 bases). Trimming took off 4 bases at V and 6 bases at J, with 17 bases between the two ends. Germline V gene lookup returns CDR1 SGDLS and CDR2 YYNGEE. The CDR3 consists of 14 residues. CDR3 amino acids: CASSPGLGAREQYF. CDR3 sequence (DNA): TGTGCCAGCAGCCCCGGACTGGGGGCCCGCGAGCAGTACTTC.

This sequence joins TRBV5-1 and TRBJ2-5; D possibly corresponds to TRBD2 (5 bases). The CDR3 length is 14 residues. Trimming took 0 bases from V and 4 from J, leaving 10 bases between them. The germline gives CDR1 SGHRS, CDR2 YFSETQ. CDR3 coding DNA: TGCGCCAGCAGCTTGGATGAGGGTAGAGAGACCCAGTACTTC. Translated, it gives CASSLDEGRETQYF.

This chain connects TRBV5-5 to TRBJ2-3; D not certain. Germline CDR1 SGHKS, CDR2 YYEKEE (reference sequence). Trimming took 4 bases from V and 0 from J, leaving 9 bases between them. This CDR3 contains 14 residues. The CDR3, as DNA: TGTGCCAGCAGCGCAGCCTTGAGCACAGATACGCAGTATTTT. Translating gives CASSAALSTDTQYF.

Here the CDR3 DNA reads TGTGCCAGTAGTATAGGCCTCGTCCCAGGAGGAAATGAAAAACTGTTTTTT. It yields the protein CASSIGLVPGGNEKLFF. The chain recombines TRBV19 with TRBJ1-4; unclear D gene. Germline-derived CDR1 and CDR2 are LNHDA and SQIVND (reference sequence). The V end lost 1 base, the J end lost 5 bases, and 17 bases lay between the germline ends. The CDR3 sequence is 17 residues long.

The rearrangement uses TRBV5-4 and TRBJ1-1; no clear D. The CDR3 totals 13 residues. Germline V gene sequence: CDR1 SGHNT, CDR2 YYREEE (reference sequence). V was trimmed by 0 bases and J by 6 bases, leaving 9 bases between them. This CDR3 is CASSLALGSEAFF. DNA of the CDR3: TGTGCCAGCAGCTTGGCCCTCGGCTCTGAAGCTTTCTTT. The variable domain in full, completed from reference TRBV5-4 and TRBJ1-1, reads ETGVTQSPTHLIKTRGQQVTLRCSSQSGHNTVSWYQQALGQGPQFIFQYYREEENGRGNFPPRFSGLQFPNYSSELNVNALELDDSALYLCASSLALGSEAFFGQGTRLTVV.

The rearrangement uses TRBV27 and TRBJ1-5, with unresolved D. The CDR3 is made up of 16 amino acids. Germline V CDR1 and CDR2: MNHEY, SMNVEV (reference sequence). Trimming pared 3 bases from V and 1 base from J, leaving 13 bases between. The CDR3 region has the DNA TGTGCCAGCAGTTTGTGGGGTTTAGCGAGCAATCAGCCCCAGCATTTT. It codes for CASSLWGLASNQPQHF.

The J gene is TRBJ1-3, the V gene TRBV7-3; D remains unclear. The CDR3 extends over 15 amino acids. V was pared by 1 base and J by 0 bases, with 7 bases between. The germline CDR1 and CDR2 sequences are SGHTA and FQGTGA. The DNA of the CDR3 is TGTGCCAGCAGCTTAAATGGCGGCTCTGGAAACACCATATATTTT. Its protein product is CASSLNGGSGNTIYF.

On this clone: The same CDR3 also results from other DNA sequences found in this sample. V gene TRBV2 combines with J gene TRBJ2-7; 8 nucleotides match TRBD1. V lost 1 base, J lost 3 bases, and 2 bases stayed unmatched. This CDR3 contains 14 residues. Germline values: CDR1 SNHLY, CDR2 FYNNEI. The CDR3 spells CASSEGTGIYEQYF. CDR3 coding DNA: TGTGCCAGCAGTGAAGGGACAGGGATCTACGAGCAGTACTTC.

V gene TRBV28 combines with J gene TRBJ2-7; 9 bases align to TRBD1. This CDR3 is built from 19 residues. J lost 1 base, V lost 6 bases, and 19 bases had no gene match. Germline V gene sequence: CDR1 MDHEN, CDR2 SYDVKM. The CDR3 sequence: CASSQNGFLGDRASYEQYF. Here the CDR3 DNA reads TGTGCCAGCAGCCAGAACGGGTTTCTGGGGGACAGGGCGTCCTACGAGCAGTACTTC. Variable domain in full (rest from reference TRBV28 and TRBJ2-7): DVKVTQSSRYLVKRTGEKVFLECVQDMDHENMFWYRQDPGLGLRLIYFSYDVKMKEKGDIPEGYSVSREKKERFSLILESASTNQTSMYLCASSQNGFLGDRASYEQYFGPGTRLTVT.

The V gene is TRBV7-8, the J gene TRBJ2-7, with D perhaps matching TRBD2 (5 bases). This CDR3 spans 14 amino acids. Germline CDR1 and CDR2: SGHVS and FQNEAQ. V was pared by 4 bases and J by 3 bases, with 13 bases between. CDR3 DNA sequence: TGTGCCAGCAGCTGGGCCGGGGTAAACTACGAGCAGTACTTC. This encodes CASSWAGVNYEQYF.

This sequence joins TRBV6-1 and TRBJ1-1; D not resolved. V was trimmed by 1 base and J by 11 bases, leaving 17 bases between them. CDR3 length: 14 amino acids. Per the germline V gene, CDR1 is MNHNS and CDR2 is SASEGT. In DNA form, the CDR3 reads TGTGCCAGCAGTGAAGGCCTGGTGATTTTTAAGGCTTTCTTT. Encoded protein: CASSEGLVIFKAFF.

The chain carries TRBV5-1 and TRBJ2-1; D is unclear. Trimming cost V 0 bases and J 7 bases, with 11 bases left between them. CDR3 size: 14 residues. Germline V gives CDR1 SGHRS, CDR2 YFSETQ. The CDR3 DNA reads TGCGCCAGCAGCTTGGAGTGGGCTAGGAATGAGCAGTTCTTC. It is translated as CASSLEWARNEQFF.

As regards this clone: The sample carries other DNA sequences with the same CDR3. The rearrangement uses TRBV9 and TRBJ2-5; 7 bases agree with TRBD1. This CDR3 has 13 residues. Germline trimming cut 2 bases from V and 3 bases from J; bases unmatched to any gene: 1. The V gene's germline CDR1 is SGDLS and CDR2 YYNGEE. CDR3 sequence: CASSVGQKETQYF. DNA of the CDR3: TGTGCCAGCAGCGTGGGACAGAAAGAGACCCAGTACTTC. Full variable domain (remainder filled in from reference TRBV9 and TRBJ2-5): DSGVTQTPKHLITATGQRVTLRCSPRSGDLSVYWYQQSLDQGLQFLIQYYNGEERAKGNILERFSAQQFPDLHSELNLSSLELGDSALYFCASSVGQKETQYFGPGTRLLVL.

This clone occurred once. Here the CDR3 DNA reads TGTGCCACCCGCCGGTTAAGGGAGACCGAGCAGTACTTC. Its translation: CATRRLRETEQYF. The chain carries TRBV2 and TRBJ2-7, with D tentatively TRBD2 (5 bases). This CDR3 has 13 residues. Germline V gene data show CDR1 as SNHLY and CDR2 as FYNNEI. Trimming pared 10 bases from V and 6 bases from J, leaving 19 bases between.

The V and J genes are TRBV5-1 and TRBJ2-1, with 11 positions matching TRBD2. The CDR3 extends over 18 amino acids. The V gene end was trimmed by 1 base and the J gene end by 4 bases; junction bases not matched to a gene: 10. Per germline, CDR1 SGHRS and CDR2 YFSETQ. The DNA for the CDR3 is TGCGCCAGCAGCTTGCCCCTAGCGGGAGGCCTGGGGTACAATGAGCAGTTCTTC. Protein sequence: CASSLPLAGGLGYNEQFF.

The chain employs TRBV18 and TRBJ2-2, with 14 bases matching TRBD2. Losses at the gene ends were 5 bases for V and 6 bases for J; bases not matched to a gene: 5. The CDR3 runs 16 residues. Germline values: CDR1 KGHSH, CDR2 LQKENI. The CDR3 sequence is CASSTGTSGRSGELFF. CDR3 coding DNA: TGTGCCAGCTCAACTGGGACTAGCGGGAGATCCGGGGAGCTGTTTTTT.